These 19 T cell receptor beta chains originate from one sample sequenced in a study of human T cells and chemical hapten exposure. TCRdb analysed the RACE reads with MiXCR anew, one entry per CDR3 protein. The sample has fewer than 100,000 distinct CDR3 sequences; 12% are singletons. The time point here: patch test 1, 2 weeks after DPC sensitization. Treatment of the sample: therapeutic diphenylcyclopropenone sensitization with weekly scalp DPC. The sequencing used whole blood, collected in connection with sensitization to the hapten diphenylcyclopropenone (DPC). These receptors all come from a woman aged 55-69 years with alopecia areata. Some clones in this sample may be carry-over from other donors' samples.

In this sample, this clonotype turned up many times. The V call is TRBV2, the J call TRBJ1-5; D gene ambiguous. The CDR3 is 16 amino acids. Looked up from germline, CDR1 is SNHLY and CDR2 is FYNNEI. V gave up 1 base and J gave up 7 bases, with 17 bases separating them. CDR3 sequence: CASSEVRGSTSQPQHF. Here the CDR3 DNA reads TGTGCCAGCAGTGAAGTTAGAGGGTCGACGAGCCAGCCCCAGCATTTT.

This clonotype was found many times. V gene TRBV19 combines with J gene TRBJ1-5; the match to TRBD1 covers 12 bases. CDR1 and CDR2 from the germline V gene are LNHDA and SQIVND (reference sequence). The length of the CDR3 is 17 residues. Trimming cost V 8 bases and J 1 base; bases outside gene matches: 9. As DNA, the CDR3 is TGTGCCAGTCACGGGACAGGGGGCCATTGGAGCAATCAGCCCCAGCATTTT. Its translation is CASHGTGGHWSNQPQHF.

This clonotype was counted many times. This rearrangement joins TRBV20-1 to TRBJ2-7, with D possibly TRBD2 on 7 matching bases. In germline, CDR1 is DFQATT, CDR2 SNEGSKA (reference sequence). The V end lost 4 bases, the J end lost 6 bases, and 16 bases lay between the germline ends. The CDR3 totals 13 residues. The CDR3 sequence: CSAKGGPLGEQYF. CDR3 nucleotides: TGCAGTGCTAAGGGGGGGCCGTTGGGCGAGCAGTACTTC.

CDR3 nucleotides: TGCAGTGCTATATGGGAAAGCAATCAGCCCCAGCATTTT. Its translation is CSAIWESNQPQHF. The V call is TRBV20-1, the J call TRBJ1-5; D unresolved. Germline CDR1 is DFQATT and CDR2 is SNEGSKA (reference sequence). The CDR3 runs to 13 residues. Trimming took 4 bases from V and 1 from J, leaving 8 bases between them.

The chain combines TRBV5-1 with TRBJ1-1, with D unresolved. The V end lost 0 bases, the J end lost 2 bases, and 8 bases lay between the germline ends. The CDR3 contains 14 residues. Germline V gene lookup returns CDR1 SGHRS and CDR2 YFSETQ. CDR3 amino acids: CASSLAVGNTEAFF. The CDR3 coding sequence is TGCGCCAGCAGCTTGGCGGTTGGTAACACTGAAGCTTTCTTT.

The rearrangement uses TRBV29-1 and TRBJ2-7; D may correspond to TRBD1 or TRBD2 (5 bases each). The CDR3 loop spans 14 amino acids. Germline assignment: CDR1 SQVTM and CDR2 ANQGSEA. Trimming took off 4 bases at V and 0 bases at J, with 13 bases between the two ends. CDR3 coding DNA: TGCAGCGTTGGGGGGACGGTAAGCTCCTACGAGCAGTACTTC. Amino acid sequence: CSVGGTVSSYEQYF.

There are many counts of this clonotype. The chain joins TRBV3-1 to TRBJ2-1, with TRBD2 matching over 12 bases. This CDR3 is built from 15 residues. V was clipped by 5 bases and J by 6 bases; unmatched bases: 5. Germline CDR1 and CDR2: LGHDT and YNNKEL (reference sequence). CDR3 sequence: CASSTRLAGANEQFF. Written as DNA, the CDR3 is TGTGCCAGCAGCACCCGACTAGCGGGGGCCAATGAGCAGTTCTTC.

V and J are TRBV27 and TRBJ1-1; D is unclear. This CDR3 comprises 13 residues. Trimming removed 3 bases at V and 10 bases at J, with 15 bases between. CDR1 is MNHEY and CDR2 is SMNVEV in the germline V gene (reference sequence). CDR3 DNA sequence: TGTGCCAGCAGTTTCTCCCCGCGTACAGTAGCTTTCTTT. Translation gives CASSFSPRTVAFF.

This clonotype showed up many times. The genes are TRBV5-8 and TRBJ1-3, with TRBD1 matching over 7 bases. Germline V gene sequence: CDR1 SGHTS, CDR2 YDEGEE. This CDR3 region has 14 residues. Trimming took 5 bases from V and 2 from J; bases not matched to a gene: 4. The CDR3 DNA is TGTGCCAGCAGTAATGACAGGGCTGGAAACACCATATATTTT. Its translation is CASSNDRAGNTIYF.

Ten or more counts support this clonotype. The gene calls are TRBV10-2 and TRBJ2-7, with TRBD2 matching 7 bases. The CDR3 is made up of 14 amino acids. CDR1 WSHSY and CDR2 SAAADI come from the germline V gene. Trimming removed 6 bases from V and 5 bases from J; junction bases left unmatched: 10. The CDR3 DNA is TGCGCCAGCAGGTCCCAACTAGCGAGCCACGAGCAGTACTTC. Protein product: CASRSQLASHEQYF.

This clonotype has a count of ten or more. CDR3 in amino acids: CASSRDGGGYEQYF. The DNA of the CDR3 is TGTGCCAGCAGCCGTGACGGCGGGGGATACGAGCAGTACTTC. This sequence joins TRBV7-2 and TRBJ2-7; 7 positions match TRBD2. The CDR3 has 14 amino acids. CDR1 is SGHTA and CDR2 is FQGNSA in the germline V gene. J gave up 4 bases and V 5 bases, and 8 bases lay outside the gene matches.

This clonotype occurred many times. This chain uses TRBV6-5 with TRBJ1-4, with D maybe TRBD1 (6 bases). Germline CDR1 is MNHEY and CDR2 is SVGAGI. With 6 bases removed from V and 5 bases from J, the gap between germline ends came to 7 bases. The CDR3 runs to 12 residues. The CDR3 DNA follows: TGTGCCAGCAGGGACAGCAATGAAAAACTGTTTTTT. Encoded protein: CASRDSNEKLFF.

V is TRBV29-1 and J is TRBJ2-7, with 8 bases aligning to TRBD2. The CDR3 totals 13 residues. Germline CDR1 and CDR2: SQVTM and ANQGSEA. V shed 6 bases and J 6 bases; nucleotides not matched to a gene: 10. In nucleotides, the CDR3 is TGCAGCGTCTACGAGGGAGCGGGGGCCGAGCAGTACTTC. Encoded protein: CSVYEGAGAEQYF.

This clonotype was observed at least ten times. This chain links TRBV4-2 with TRBJ2-1; no firm D call. Germline CDR1 is LGHNA and CDR2 is YNFKEQ. The CDR3 runs to 15 residues. V lost 4 bases, J lost 7 bases, and 17 bases lay in between. The CDR3 spells CASSPLSGEANEQFF. In DNA, the CDR3 is TGTGCCAGCAGCCCGCTGTCAGGCGAAGCTAATGAGCAGTTCTTC.

This clonotype was seen at least ten times. The chain is built from TRBV5-1 and TRBJ2-7; perhaps D is TRBD1 or TRBD2 (5 bases each). CDR3 size: 15 residues. In germline, CDR1 is SGHRS, CDR2 YFSETQ. V lost 0 bases, J lost 4 bases, and 14 bases lay in between. CDR3 in amino acids: CASSLAVGDAYEQYF. CDR3 coding DNA: TGCGCCAGCAGCTTGGCGGTTGGGGACGCATACGAGCAGTACTTC.

The V call is TRBV7-2, the J call TRBJ2-7, with 8 bases aligning to TRBD2. Losses at the gene ends were 5 bases for V and 2 bases for J; bases not matched to a gene: 17. Germline-derived CDR1 and CDR2 are SGHTA and FQGNSA. The CDR3 extends over 18 amino acids. This CDR3 reads CASSPDWLGGGPPYEQYF. DNA of the CDR3: TGTGCCAGCAGCCCCGACTGGCTGGGCGGGGGGCCCCCCTACGAGCAGTACTTC.

This clonotype appeared a few times. The V and J genes are TRBV29-1 and TRBJ2-2; D call uncertain. Germline V gene data show CDR1 as SQVTM and CDR2 as ANQGSEA. V was trimmed by 7 bases and J by 0 bases, leaving 30 bases between them. The CDR3 loop spans 20 amino acids. The DNA for the CDR3 is TGCAGCGCTTTACTAATTCGACAAGCCAAACCTTTCGCGAACACCGGGGAGCTGTTTTTT. Residues: CSALLIRQAKPFANTGELFF.

This clonotype was found many times. The chain recombines TRBV7-3 with TRBJ2-2; the D is unclear. Trimming stripped 5 bases from V and 5 bases from J, with 12 bases between. CDR1 is SGHTA, CDR2 FQGTGA, per germline. The CDR3 sequence is 14 residues long. Written as DNA, the CDR3 is TGTGCCAGCAGCGCCGCGACATCAACCGGGGAGCTGTTTTTT. Translation: CASSAATSTGELFF.

This sequence joins TRBV10-3 and TRBJ2-7; 10 bases map to TRBD2. The J segment lost 5 bases and the V segment lost 6 bases, leaving 7 bases of the junction unmatched. The CDR3 has 14 residues. Germline-derived CDR1 and CDR2 are ENHRY and SYGVKD. The CDR3 DNA reads as TGTGCCATCAGCTCCGGGACTAGCGTCAACGAGCAGTACTTC. This encodes CAISSGTSVNEQYF.